This T cell receptor beta chain was captured by sequencing in a study of HIV-infected patients and healthy controls. CDR1 and CDR2 from the germline V gene are SGHAT and FQNNGV. V gave up 5 bases and J gave up 0 bases; unmatched junction bases: 11. The CDR3 has 18 residues. TCRdb re-analysed the 5' RACE reads in MiXCR, keeping a single row per CDR3 protein. The table lists around 58,000 distinct CDR3 sequences, roughly 19% of them singletons. Sequenced material: CD4+ T cells from blood. V and J are TRBV11-2 and TRBJ1-5; 9 bases match TRBD1. The receptor's source is a human donor in good health. The CDR3 spells CASSPWGTGPYSNQPQHF. DNA for the CDR3: TGTGCCAGCAGCCCCTGGGGGACAGGGCCGTATAGCAATCAGCCCCAGCATTTT.